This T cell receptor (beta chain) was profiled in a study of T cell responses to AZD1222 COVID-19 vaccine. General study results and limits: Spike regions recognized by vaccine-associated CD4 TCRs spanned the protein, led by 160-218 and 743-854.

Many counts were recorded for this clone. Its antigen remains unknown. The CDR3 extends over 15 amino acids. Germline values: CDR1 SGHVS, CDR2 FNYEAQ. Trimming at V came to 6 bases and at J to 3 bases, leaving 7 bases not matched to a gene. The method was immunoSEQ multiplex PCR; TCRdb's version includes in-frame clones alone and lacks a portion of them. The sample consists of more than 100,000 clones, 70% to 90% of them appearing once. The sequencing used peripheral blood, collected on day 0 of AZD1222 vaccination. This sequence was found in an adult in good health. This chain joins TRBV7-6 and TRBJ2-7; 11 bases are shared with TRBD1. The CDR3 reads CASRPGTGGFYEQYF. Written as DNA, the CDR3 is TGTGCCAGCAGACCCGGGACAGGGGGATTCTACGAGCAGTACTTC.